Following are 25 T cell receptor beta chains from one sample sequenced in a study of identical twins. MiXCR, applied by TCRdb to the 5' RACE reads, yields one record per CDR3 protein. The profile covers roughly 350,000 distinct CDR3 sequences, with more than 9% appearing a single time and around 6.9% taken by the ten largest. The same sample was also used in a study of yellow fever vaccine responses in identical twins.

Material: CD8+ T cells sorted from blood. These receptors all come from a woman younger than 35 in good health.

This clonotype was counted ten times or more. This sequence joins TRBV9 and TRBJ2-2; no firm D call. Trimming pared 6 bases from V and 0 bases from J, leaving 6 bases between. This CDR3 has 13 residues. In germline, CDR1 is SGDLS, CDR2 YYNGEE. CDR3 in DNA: TGTGCCAGCAAGGGCACGAACACCGGGGAGCTGTTTTTT. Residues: CASKGTNTGELFF. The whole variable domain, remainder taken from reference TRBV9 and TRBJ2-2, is DSGVTQTPKHLITATGQRVTLRCSPRSGDLSVYWYQQSLDQGLQFLIQYYNGEERAKGNILERFSAQQFPDLHSELNLSSLELGDSALYFCASKGTNTGELFFGEGSRLTVL.

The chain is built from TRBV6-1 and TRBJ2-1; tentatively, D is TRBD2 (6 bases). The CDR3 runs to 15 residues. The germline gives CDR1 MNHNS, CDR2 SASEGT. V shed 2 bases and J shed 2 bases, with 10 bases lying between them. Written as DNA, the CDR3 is TGTGCCAGCAGTGAATGGGGGGAACCCTACAATGAGCAGTTCTTC. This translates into CASSEWGEPYNEQFF.

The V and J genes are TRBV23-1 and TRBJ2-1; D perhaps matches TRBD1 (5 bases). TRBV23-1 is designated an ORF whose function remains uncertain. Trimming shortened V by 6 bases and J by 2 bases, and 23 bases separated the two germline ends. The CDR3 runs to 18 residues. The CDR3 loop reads CASRQTDRQRGTYNEQFF. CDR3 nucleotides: TGCGCCAGCAGACAAACGGATAGACAGAGAGGTACCTACAATGAGCAGTTCTTC.

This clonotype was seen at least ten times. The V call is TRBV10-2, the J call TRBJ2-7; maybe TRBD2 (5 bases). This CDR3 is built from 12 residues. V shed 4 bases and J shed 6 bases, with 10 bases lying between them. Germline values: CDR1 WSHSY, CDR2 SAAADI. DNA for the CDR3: TGCGCCAGCAGTGTGGTAGCGTTCGAGCAGTACTTC. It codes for CASSVVAFEQYF.

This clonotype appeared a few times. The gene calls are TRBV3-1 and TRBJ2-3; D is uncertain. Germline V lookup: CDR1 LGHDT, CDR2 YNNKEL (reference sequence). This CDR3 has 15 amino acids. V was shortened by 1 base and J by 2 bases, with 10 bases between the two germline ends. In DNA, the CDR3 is TGTGCCAGCAGCCAAGGTGTTGCAGACACAGATACGCAGTATTTT. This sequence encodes CASSQGVADTDTQYF.

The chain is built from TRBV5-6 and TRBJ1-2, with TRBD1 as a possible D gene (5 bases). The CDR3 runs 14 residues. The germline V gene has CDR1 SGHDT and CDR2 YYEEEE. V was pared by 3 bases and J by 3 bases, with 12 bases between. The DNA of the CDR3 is TGTGCCAGCAGCTCCACAGGTCTAGACTATGGCTACACCTTC. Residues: CASSSTGLDYGYTF.

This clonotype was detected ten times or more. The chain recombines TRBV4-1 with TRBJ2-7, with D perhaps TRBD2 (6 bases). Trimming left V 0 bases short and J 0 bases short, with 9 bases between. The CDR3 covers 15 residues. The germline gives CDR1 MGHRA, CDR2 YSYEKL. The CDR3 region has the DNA TGCGCCAGCAGCCAAGAAGAGACTAGCTCCTACGAGCAGTACTTC. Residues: CASSQEETSSYEQYF.

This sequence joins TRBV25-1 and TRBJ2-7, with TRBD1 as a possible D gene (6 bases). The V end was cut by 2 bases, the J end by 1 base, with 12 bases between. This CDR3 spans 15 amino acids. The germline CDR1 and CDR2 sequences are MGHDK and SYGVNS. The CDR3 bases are TGTGCCAGCAGTGAACCTGGAAGGGGGTCCTACGAGCAGTACTTC. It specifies CASSEPGRGSYEQYF.

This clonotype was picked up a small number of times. CDR3 DNA: TGCAGTGCTCGACTAGCGGGGACCTACGAGCAGTACTTC. This codes for CSARLAGTYEQYF. This chain connects TRBV20-1 to TRBJ2-7; 11 bases match TRBD2. This CDR3 is built from 13 residues. The V segment lost 5 bases and the J segment 2 bases; nucleotides outside the gene matches: 2. CDR1 and CDR2 (germline): DFQATT, SNEGSKA (reference sequence).

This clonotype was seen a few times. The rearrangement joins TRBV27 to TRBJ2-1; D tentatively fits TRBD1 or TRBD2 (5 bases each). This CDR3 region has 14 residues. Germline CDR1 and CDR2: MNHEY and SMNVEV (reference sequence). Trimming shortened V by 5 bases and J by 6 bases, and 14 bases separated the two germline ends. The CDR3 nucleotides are TGTGCCAGCAGTCTGTGGGACCCCACCAATGAGCAGTTCTTC. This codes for CASSLWDPTNEQFF.

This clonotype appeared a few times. CDR3 coding DNA: TGTGCCAGCAGCCACGGGTCGCCCGGAGAGACCCAGTACTTC. The encoded protein is CASSHGSPGETQYF. The gene calls are TRBV6-1 and TRBJ2-5; D is unclear. The V gene lost 6 bases and the J gene lost 4 bases, with 15 bases spanning the gap. The CDR3 loop spans 14 amino acids. Germline CDR1 reads MNHNS; CDR2 reads SASEGT.

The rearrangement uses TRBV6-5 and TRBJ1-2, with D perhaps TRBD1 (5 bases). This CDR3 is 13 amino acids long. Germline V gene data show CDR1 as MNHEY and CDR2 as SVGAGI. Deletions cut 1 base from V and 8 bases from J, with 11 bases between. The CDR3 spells CASSYYGAGGYTF. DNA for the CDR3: TGTGCCAGCAGTTACTACGGGGCCGGGGGCTACACCTTC.

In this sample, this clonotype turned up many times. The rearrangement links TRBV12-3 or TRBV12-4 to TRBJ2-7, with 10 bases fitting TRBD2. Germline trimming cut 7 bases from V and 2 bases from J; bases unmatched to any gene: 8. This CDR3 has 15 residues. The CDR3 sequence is CASTRSGRHPYEQYF. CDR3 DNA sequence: TGTGCCAGCACCCGTAGCGGGAGGCATCCCTACGAGCAGTACTTC.

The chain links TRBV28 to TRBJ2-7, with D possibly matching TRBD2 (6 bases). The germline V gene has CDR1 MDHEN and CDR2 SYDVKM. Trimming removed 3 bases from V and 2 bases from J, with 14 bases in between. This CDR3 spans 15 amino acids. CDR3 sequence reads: CASSFRDLGTYEQYF. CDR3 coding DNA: TGTGCCAGCAGTTTCAGGGACTTGGGGACCTACGAGCAGTACTTC.

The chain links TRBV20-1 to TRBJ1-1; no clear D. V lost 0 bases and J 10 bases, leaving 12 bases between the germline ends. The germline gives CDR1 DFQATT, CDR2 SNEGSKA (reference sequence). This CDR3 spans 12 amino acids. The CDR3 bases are TGCAGTGCTAGAGAGTCGGTTACGGGAGCTTTCTTT. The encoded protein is CSARESVTGAFF.

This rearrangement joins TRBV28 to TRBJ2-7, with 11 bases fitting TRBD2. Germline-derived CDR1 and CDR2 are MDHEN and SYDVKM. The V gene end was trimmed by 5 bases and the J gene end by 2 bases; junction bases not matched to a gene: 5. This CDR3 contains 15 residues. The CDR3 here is CASSPLLAGAYEQYF. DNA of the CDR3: TGTGCCAGCAGTCCCTTACTAGCGGGGGCCTACGAGCAGTACTTC.

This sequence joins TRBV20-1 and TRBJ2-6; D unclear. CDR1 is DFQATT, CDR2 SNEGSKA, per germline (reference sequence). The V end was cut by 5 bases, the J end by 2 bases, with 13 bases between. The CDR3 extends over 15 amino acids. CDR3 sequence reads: CSAEAEATGANVLTF. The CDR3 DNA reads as TGCAGTGCTGAGGCCGAGGCAACTGGGGCCAACGTCCTGACTTTC.

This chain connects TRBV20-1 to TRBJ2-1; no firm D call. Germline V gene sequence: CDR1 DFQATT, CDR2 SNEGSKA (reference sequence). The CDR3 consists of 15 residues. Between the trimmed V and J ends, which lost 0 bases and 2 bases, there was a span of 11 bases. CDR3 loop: CSAREVSRTYNEQFF. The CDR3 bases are TGCAGTGCTAGAGAGGTCTCCCGAACCTACAATGAGCAGTTCTTC.

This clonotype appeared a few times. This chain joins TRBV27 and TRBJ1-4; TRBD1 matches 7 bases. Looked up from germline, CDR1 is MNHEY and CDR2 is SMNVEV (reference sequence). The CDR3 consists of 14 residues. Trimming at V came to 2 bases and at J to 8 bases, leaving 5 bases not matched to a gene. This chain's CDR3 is CASSLNRGGEKLFF. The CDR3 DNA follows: TGTGCCAGCAGTTTAAACAGGGGAGGCGAAAAACTGTTTTTT.

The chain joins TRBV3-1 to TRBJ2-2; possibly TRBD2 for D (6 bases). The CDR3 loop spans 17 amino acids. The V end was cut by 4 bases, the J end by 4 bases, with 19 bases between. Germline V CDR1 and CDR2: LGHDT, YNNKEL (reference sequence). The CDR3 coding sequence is TGTGCCAGCAGCCCCCTTGGGGCAGGAGGGTTCACCGGGGAGCTGTTTTTT. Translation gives CASSPLGAGGFTGELFF.

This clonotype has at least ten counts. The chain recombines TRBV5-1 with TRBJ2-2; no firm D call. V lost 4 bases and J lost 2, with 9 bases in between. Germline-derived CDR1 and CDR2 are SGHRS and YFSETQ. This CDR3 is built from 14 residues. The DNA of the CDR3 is TGCGCCAGCAGCCCCCGCACTAACACCGGGGAGCTGTTTTTT. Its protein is CASSPRTNTGELFF.

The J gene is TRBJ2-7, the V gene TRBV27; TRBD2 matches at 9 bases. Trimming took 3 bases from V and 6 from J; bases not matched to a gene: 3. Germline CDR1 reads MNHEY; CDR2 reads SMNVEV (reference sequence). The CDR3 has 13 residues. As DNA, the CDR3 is TGTGCCAGCAGTTTTGCGGGAGGGCGCGAGCAGTACTTC. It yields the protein CASSFAGGREQYF.

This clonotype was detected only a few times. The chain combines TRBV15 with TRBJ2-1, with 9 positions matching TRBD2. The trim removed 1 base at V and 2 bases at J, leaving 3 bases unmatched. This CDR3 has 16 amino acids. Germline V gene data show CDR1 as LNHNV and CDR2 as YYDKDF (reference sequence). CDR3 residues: CATSRGLAGTYNEQFF. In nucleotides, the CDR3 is TGTGCCACCAGCAGAGGGCTAGCGGGAACCTACAATGAGCAGTTCTTC.

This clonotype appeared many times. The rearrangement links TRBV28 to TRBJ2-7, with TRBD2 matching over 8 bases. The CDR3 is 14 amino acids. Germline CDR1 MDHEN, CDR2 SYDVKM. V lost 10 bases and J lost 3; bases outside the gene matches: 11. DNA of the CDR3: TGTGCCATCCAAGGCGGGGGGCTAAGCTACGAGCAGTACTTC. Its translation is CAIQGGGLSYEQYF.

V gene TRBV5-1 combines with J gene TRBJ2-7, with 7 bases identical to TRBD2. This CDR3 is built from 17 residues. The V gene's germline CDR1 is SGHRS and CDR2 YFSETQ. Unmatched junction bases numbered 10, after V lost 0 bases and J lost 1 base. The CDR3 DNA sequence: TGCGCCAGCAGCTTGGAAGCGGGGCGGGCCTCATCCTACGAGCAGTACTTC. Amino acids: CASSLEAGRASSYEQYF.